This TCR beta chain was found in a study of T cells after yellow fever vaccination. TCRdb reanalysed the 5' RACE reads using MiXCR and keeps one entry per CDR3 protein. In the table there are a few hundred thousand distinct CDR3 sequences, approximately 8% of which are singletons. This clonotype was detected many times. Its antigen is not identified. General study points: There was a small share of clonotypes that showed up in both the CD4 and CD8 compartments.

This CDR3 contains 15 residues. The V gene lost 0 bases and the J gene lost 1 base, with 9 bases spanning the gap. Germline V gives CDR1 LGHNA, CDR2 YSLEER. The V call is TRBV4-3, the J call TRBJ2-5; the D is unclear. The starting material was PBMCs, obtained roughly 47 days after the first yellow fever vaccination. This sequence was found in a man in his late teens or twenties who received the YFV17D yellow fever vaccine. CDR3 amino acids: CASSQEFRSQETQYF. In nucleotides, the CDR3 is TGCGCCAGCAGCCAAGAGTTCAGATCCCAAGAGACCCAGTACTTC.